One TCR beta chain is described in this entry. Within 2 weeks of study entry, exposed participants had contacted a PCR-confirmed or clinician-diagnosed COVID-19 case. Produced via immunoSEQ multiplex PCR; TCRdb's table is partial and in-frame only. The sample records about 270,000 clones, 75% to 95% being singletons. This entry belongs to a study of blood T cell repertoires in COVID-19. The CDR3 runs 15 residues. Germline assignment: CDR1 SGDLS and CDR2 YYNGEE. The V end lost 0 bases, the J end lost 6 bases, and 14 bases lay between the germline ends. V usage is TRBV9 and J usage is TRBJ2-3; D perhaps matches TRBD2 (5 bases). This clonotype originated in a man in his forties or fifties who had been exposed to COVID-19. The sample was PBMCs or T cells enriched from blood (not recorded which). The CDR3 region is CASSVGASRVDTQYF. The CDR3 DNA reads TGTGCCAGCAGCGTAGGGGCTAGCAGAGTGGATACGCAGTATTTT.